This T cell receptor (beta chain) came from a study of blood T cell repertoires in COVID-19. The length of the CDR3 is 13 residues. V dropped 4 bases and J dropped 7; count of bases not matched to a gene: 3. Germline assignment: CDR1 MGHRA and CDR2 YSYEKL. Here immunoSEQ multiplex PCR was the method, and the copy in TCRdb shows in-frame clones only, minus some. The sample contains roughly 25,000 clones, around 86% of which appear only once. The chain is built from TRBV4-1 and TRBJ2-7; 11 bases agree with TRBD1. This receptor was taken from an older man with acute or convalescent COVID-19. The sample was peripheral blood. In DNA, the CDR3 is TGCGCCAGCAGCCCGGACAGGGGGCGGGAGCAGTACTTC. Its protein product is CASSPDRGREQYF.